This T cell receptor beta chain was identified in a study of CD8+CD57+ T cells in acquired aplastic anemia. Study-wide findings and caveats: Sharing between patients and controls was observed for roughly 29 CD8+ CDR3 sequences.

The CDR3 covers 15 residues. The J segment lost 7 bases and the V segment lost 6 bases, leaving 9 bases of the junction unmatched. Germline values: CDR1 SGHKS, CDR2 YYEKEE (reference sequence). CDR3 and TCR beta VDJ profiling relied on a genomic DNA template. One entry per CDR3 protein, called by TCRdb with MiXCR from the reads. Altogether about 210,000 distinct CDR3 sequences are present, about 37% being singletons, with the ten largest covering roughly 1.1%. This clonotype has more than one count but fewer than ten. Its specificity is not known. The chain carries TRBV5-5 and TRBJ2-3; 12 nucleotides agree with TRBD2. The origin of this receptor is a human donor in good health, serving as a control. The specimen sequenced was sorted CD4+, CD8+, or CD8+CD57+ T cells (not recorded which) from PBMCs. The CDR3 DNA is TGTGCCAGCATCGTACTAGCGGGGGGTTTGAATACGCAGTATTTT. This sequence encodes CASIVLAGGLNTQYF.